This record covers a single T cell receptor beta chain. The V gene lost 6 bases and the J gene lost 6 bases, with 12 bases spanning the gap. This CDR3 has 12 residues. The sample originates from a study of blood T cell repertoires in COVID-19. Study-level background: The United States, Italy and Spain were the sources of the acute and convalescent COVID-19 samples. Sources were T cells, B-cell-depleted T cells, or PBMCs; the material itself was cDNA or gDNA.

Original methodology: Amplified reference gene primers provided the basis for estimating nucleated cell counts. Only in-frame clones appear in the TCRdb table, and some are missing; sequencing was by immunoSEQ multiplex PCR. The DNA was the basis for D and trimming; V, J and clone size are from that table. The table has approximately 170,000 clones, about 82% seen once; the top ten hold around 8.4%. Patients from Seattle were sampled longitudinally, starting during active infection. V usage is TRBV12-3 or TRBV12-4 and J usage is TRBJ2-7, with D maybe TRBD2 (5 bases). Sequenced sample: peripheral blood. This TCR was recovered from a woman aged 80 or older with COVID-19, enrolled during active disease. The CDR3 loop is CASSRGEGEQYF. The CDR3, as DNA: TGTGCCAGCAGCCGGGGAGAGGGCGAGCAGTACTTC.